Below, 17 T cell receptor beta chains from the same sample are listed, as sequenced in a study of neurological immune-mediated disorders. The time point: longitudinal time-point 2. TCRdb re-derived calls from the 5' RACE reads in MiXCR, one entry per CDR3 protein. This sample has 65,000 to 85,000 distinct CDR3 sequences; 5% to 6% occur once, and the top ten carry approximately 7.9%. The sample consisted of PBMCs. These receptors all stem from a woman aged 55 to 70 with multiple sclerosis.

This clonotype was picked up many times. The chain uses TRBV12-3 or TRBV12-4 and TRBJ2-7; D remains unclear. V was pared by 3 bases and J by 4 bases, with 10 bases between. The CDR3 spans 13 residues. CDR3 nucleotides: TGTGCCAGCAGTTTCATGGAGCTTTACGAGCAGTACTTC. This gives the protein CASSFMELYEQYF.

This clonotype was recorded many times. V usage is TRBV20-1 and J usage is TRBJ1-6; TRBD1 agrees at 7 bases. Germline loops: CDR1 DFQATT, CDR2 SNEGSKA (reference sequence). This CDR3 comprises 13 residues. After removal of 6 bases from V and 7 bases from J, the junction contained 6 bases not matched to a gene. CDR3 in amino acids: CSAWDSGNSPLHF. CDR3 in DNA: TGCAGTGCGTGGGACAGTGGGAATTCACCCCTCCACTTT.

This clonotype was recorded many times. CDR3 region: CASTPGGSQPQHF. CDR3 DNA: TGTGCCAGCACGCCGGGGGGGAGTCAGCCCCAGCATTTT. This sequence joins TRBV12-3 or TRBV12-4 and TRBJ1-5; maybe TRBD1 (5 bases). The CDR3 has 13 residues. Trimming took 7 bases from V and 6 from J, leaving 13 bases between them.

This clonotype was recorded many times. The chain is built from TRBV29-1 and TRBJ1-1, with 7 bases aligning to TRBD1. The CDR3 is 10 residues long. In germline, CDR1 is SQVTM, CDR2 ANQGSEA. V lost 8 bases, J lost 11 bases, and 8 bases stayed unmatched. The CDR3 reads CSTGQGGAFF. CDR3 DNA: TGCAGCACCGGGCAGGGGGGGGCTTTCTTT.

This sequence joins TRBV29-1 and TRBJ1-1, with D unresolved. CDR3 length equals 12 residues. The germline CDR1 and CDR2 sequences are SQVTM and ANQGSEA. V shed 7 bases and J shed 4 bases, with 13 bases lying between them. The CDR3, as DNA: TGCAGCGCTGCCCCTTTCGGCACTGAAGCTTTCTTT. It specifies CSAAPFGTEAFF.

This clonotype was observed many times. The CDR3 reads CAIKGTGGSYGYTF. The CDR3 coding sequence is TGTGCCATCAAGGGGACAGGGGGAAGCTATGGCTACACCTTC. The V and J genes are TRBV10-3 and TRBJ1-2; 11 bases match TRBD1. Germline CDR1 ENHRY, CDR2 SYGVKD. The CDR3 is made up of 14 amino acids. The V segment lost 7 bases and the J segment 4 bases; nucleotides outside the gene matches: 5.

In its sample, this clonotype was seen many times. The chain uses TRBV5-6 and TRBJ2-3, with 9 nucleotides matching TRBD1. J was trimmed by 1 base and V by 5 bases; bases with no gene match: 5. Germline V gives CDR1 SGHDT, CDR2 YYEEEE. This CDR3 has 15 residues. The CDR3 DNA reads TGTGCCAGCAGTCAACGGACAGGGGGCACAGATACGCAGTATTTT. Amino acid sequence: CASSQRTGGTDTQYF.

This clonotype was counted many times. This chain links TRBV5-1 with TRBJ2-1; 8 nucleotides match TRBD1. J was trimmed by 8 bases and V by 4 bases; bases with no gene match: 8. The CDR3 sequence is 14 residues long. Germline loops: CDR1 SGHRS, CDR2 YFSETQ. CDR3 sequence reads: CASSEGQGLDEQFF. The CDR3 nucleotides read TGCGCCAGCAGCGAAGGACAGGGTCTGGATGAGCAGTTCTTC.

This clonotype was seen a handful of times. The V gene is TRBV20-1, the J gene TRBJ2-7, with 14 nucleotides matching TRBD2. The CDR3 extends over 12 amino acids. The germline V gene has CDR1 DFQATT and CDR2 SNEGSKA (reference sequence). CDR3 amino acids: CSGLAGGYEQYF. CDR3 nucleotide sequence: TGCTCCGGACTAGCGGGGGGCTACGAGCAGTACTTC.

CDR3 nucleotides: TGTGCCAGCAGCGCTGTCCGGGTGATCGACTATGGCTACACCTTC. Residues: CASSAVRVIDYGYTF. This sequence joins TRBV2 and TRBJ1-2; D call uncertain. CDR1 is SNHLY, CDR2 FYNNEI, per germline. Trimming left V 6 bases short and J 3 bases short, with 17 bases between. The length of the CDR3 is 15 residues.

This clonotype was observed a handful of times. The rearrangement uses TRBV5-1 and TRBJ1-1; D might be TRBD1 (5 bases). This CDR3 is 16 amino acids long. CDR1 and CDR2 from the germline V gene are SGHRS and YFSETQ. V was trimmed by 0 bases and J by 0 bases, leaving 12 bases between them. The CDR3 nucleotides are TGCGCCAGCAGCTTGGAGGGACTCGGCATGAACACTGAAGCTTTCTTT. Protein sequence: CASSLEGLGMNTEAFF.

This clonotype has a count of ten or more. CDR3 region: CASSVLEGAKFF. CDR3 coding DNA: TGTGCCAGCAGTGTTCTGGAGGGGGCGAAGTTCTTC. This sequence joins TRBV28 and TRBJ2-1, with D perhaps TRBD1 (7 bases). The CDR3 is 12 amino acids. Germline CDR1 is MDHEN and CDR2 is SYDVKM. V lost 5 bases and J lost 14, with 16 bases in between.

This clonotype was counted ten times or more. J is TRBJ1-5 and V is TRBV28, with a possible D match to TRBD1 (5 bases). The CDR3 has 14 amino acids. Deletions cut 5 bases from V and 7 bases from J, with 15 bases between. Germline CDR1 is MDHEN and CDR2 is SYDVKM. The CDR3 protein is CASSPPGGNQPQHF. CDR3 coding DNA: TGTGCCAGCAGTCCTCCGGGGGGGAACCAGCCCCAGCATTTT.

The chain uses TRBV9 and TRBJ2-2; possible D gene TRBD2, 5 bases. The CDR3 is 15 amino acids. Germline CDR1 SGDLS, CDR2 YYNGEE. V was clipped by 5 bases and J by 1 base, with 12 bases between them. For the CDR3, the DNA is TGTGCCAGCAGTCAAAGCGGCCTGAACACCGGGGAGCTGTTTTTT. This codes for CASSQSGLNTGELFF.

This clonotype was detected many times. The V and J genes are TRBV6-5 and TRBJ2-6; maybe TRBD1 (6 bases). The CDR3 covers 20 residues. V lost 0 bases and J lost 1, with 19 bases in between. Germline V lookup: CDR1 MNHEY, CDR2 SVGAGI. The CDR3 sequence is CASSYSGQGGWGSGANVLTF. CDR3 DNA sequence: TGTGCCAGCAGTTACTCGGGACAAGGAGGCTGGGGGTCTGGGGCCAACGTCCTGACTTTC.

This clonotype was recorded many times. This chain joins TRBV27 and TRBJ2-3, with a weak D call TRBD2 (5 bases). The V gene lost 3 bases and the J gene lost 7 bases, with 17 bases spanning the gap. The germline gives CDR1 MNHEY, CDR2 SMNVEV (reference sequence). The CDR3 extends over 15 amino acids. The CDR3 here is CASSFSRGHSHTQYF. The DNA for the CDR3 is TGTGCCAGCAGTTTTTCCCGAGGGCATTCGCATACGCAGTATTTT.

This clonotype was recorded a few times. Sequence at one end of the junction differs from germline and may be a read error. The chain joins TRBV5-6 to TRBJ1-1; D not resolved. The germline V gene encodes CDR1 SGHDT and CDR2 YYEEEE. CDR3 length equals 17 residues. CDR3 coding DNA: TGTACCAGCAGCTTCCTTCAGGACCTTGAAACTTACACTGAAGCTTTCTTT. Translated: CTSSFLQDLETYTEAFF.